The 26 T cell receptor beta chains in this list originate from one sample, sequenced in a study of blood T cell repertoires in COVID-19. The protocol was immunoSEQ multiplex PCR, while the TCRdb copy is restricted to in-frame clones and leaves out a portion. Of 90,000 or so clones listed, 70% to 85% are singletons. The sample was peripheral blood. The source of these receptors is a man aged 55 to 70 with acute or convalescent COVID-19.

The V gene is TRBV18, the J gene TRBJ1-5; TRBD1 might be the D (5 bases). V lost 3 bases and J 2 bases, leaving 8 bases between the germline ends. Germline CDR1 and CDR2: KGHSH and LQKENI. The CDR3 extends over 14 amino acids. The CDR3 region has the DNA TGTGCCAGCTCACCGGAACAGGGCAATCAGCCCCAGCATTTT. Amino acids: CASSPEQGNQPQHF.

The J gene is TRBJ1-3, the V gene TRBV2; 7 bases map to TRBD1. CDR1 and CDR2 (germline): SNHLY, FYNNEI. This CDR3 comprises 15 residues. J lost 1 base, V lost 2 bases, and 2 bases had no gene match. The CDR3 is CASSEQGDSGNTIYF. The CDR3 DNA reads TGTGCCAGCAGTGAACAGGGGGATTCTGGAAACACCATATATTTT.

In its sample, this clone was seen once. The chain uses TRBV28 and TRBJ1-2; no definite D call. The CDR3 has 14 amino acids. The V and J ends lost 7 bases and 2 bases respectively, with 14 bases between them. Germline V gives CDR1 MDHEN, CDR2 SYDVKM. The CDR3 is CASNLDGKNYGYTF. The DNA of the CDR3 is TGTGCCAGCAACTTGGACGGGAAGAACTATGGCTACACCTTC.

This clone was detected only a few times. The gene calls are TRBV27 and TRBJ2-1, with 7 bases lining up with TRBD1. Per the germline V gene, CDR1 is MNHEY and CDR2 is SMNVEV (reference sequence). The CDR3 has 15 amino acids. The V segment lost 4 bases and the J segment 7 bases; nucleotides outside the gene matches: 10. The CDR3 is CASSSNRGSRNEQFF. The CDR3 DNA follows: TGTGCCAGCAGTTCAAACAGGGGTAGTAGGAATGAGCAGTTCTTC.

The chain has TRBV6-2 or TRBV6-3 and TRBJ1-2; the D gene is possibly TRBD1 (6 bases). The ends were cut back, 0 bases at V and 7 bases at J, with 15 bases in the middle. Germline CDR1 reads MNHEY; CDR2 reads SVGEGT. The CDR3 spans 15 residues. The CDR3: CASSYSRRGRSGYTF. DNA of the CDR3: TGTGCCAGCAGTTACTCCAGGCGGGGGCGGAGTGGCTACACCTTC.

The CDR3 sequence: CASSVALLAADTQYF. CDR3 DNA: TGTGCCAGCAGCGTAGCTCTCCTAGCGGCCGATACGCAGTATTTT. V and J are TRBV9 and TRBJ2-3; TRBD2 matches at 7 bases. Germline V gene lookup returns CDR1 SGDLS and CDR2 YYNGEE. J gave up 6 bases and V 0 bases, and 7 bases lay outside the gene matches. This CDR3 has 15 amino acids.

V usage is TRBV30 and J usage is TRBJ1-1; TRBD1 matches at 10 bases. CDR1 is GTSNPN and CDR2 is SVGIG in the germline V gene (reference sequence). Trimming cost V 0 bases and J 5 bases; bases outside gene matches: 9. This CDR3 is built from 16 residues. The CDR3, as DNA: TGTGCCTGGAGTGTGGGGTGGGACAGGGGTCAGACTGAAGCTTTCTTT. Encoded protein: CAWSVGWDRGQTEAFF.

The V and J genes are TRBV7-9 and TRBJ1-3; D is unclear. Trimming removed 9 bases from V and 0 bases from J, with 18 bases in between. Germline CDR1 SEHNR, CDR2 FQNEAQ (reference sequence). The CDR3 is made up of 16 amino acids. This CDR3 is CASFGSPSSSGNTIYF. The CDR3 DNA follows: TGTGCCAGTTTCGGGTCACCCAGTAGCTCTGGAAACACCATATATTTT.

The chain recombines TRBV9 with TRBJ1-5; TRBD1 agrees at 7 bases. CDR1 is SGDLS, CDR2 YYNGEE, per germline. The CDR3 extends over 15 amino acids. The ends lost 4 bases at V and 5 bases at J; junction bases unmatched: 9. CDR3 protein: CASSIGTVGDQPQHF. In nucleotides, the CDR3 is TGTGCCAGCAGCATAGGGACAGTAGGGGATCAGCCCCAGCATTTT.

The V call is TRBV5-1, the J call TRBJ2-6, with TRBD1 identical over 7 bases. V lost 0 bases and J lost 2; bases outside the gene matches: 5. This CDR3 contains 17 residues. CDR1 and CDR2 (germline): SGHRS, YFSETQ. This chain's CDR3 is CASSLVPDRAGANVLTF. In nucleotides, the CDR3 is TGCGCCAGCAGCTTGGTGCCTGACAGGGCTGGGGCCAACGTCCTGACTTTC. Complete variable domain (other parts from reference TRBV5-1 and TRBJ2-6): KAGVTQTPRYLIKTRGQQVTLSCSPISGHRSVSWYQQTPGQGLQFLFEYFSETQRNKGNFPGRFSGRQFSNSRSEMNVSTLELGDSALYLCASSLVPDRAGANVLTFGAGSRLTVL.

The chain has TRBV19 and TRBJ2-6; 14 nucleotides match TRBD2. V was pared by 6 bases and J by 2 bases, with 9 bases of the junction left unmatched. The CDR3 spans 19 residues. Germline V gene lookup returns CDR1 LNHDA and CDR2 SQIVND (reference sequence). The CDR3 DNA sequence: TGTGCCAGTAGCACGGTTGGGGGACTAGCGGGGGCTGGGGCCAACGTCCTGACTTTC. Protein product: CASSTVGGLAGAGANVLTF.

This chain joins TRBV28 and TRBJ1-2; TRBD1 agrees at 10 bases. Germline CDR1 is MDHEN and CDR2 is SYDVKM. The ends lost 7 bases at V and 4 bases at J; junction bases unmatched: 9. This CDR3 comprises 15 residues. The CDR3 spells CASTIVGQGGYGYTF. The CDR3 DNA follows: TGTGCCAGCACCATCGTCGGACAGGGGGGCTATGGCTACACCTTC.

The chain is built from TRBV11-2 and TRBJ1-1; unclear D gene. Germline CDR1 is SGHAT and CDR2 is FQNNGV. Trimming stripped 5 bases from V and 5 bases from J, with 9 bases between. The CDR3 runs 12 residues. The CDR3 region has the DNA TGTGCCAGCAGCCCTCAGTGGACTGAAGCTTTCTTT. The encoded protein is CASSPQWTEAFF.

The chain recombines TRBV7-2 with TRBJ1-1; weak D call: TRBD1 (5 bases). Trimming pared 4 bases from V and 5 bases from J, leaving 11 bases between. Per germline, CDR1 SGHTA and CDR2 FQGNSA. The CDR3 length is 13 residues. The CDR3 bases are TGTGCCAGCAGCTCAGATGGGGCTACTGAAGCTTTCTTT. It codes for CASSSDGATEAFF.

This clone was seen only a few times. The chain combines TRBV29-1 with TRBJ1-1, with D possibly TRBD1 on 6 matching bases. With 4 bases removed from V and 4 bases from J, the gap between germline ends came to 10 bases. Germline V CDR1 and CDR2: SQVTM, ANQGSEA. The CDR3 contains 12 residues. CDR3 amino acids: CSVVRGGTEAFF. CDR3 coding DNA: TGCAGCGTTGTTAGGGGGGGCACTGAAGCTTTCTTT.

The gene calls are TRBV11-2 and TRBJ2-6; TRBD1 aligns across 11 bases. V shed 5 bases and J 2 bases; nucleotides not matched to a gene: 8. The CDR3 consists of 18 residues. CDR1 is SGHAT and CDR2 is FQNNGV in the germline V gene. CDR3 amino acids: CASSTLPGQGAGANVLTF. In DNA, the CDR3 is TGTGCCAGCAGCACGCTCCCGGGACAGGGGGCTGGGGCCAACGTCCTGACTTTC. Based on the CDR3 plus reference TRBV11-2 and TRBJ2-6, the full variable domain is EAGVAQSPRYKIIEKRQSVAFWCNPISGHATLYWYQQILGQGPKLLIQFQNNGVVDDSQLPKDRFSAERLKGVDSTLKIQPAKLEDSAVYLCASSTLPGQGAGANVLTFGAGSRLTVL.

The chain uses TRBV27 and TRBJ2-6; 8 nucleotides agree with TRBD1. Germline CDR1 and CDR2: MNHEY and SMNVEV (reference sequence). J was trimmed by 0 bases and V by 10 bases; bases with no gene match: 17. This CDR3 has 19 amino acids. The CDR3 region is CATASHGQGIYSGANVLTF. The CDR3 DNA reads TGTGCCACTGCGTCCCATGGACAGGGAATTTACTCTGGGGCCAACGTCCTGACTTTC.

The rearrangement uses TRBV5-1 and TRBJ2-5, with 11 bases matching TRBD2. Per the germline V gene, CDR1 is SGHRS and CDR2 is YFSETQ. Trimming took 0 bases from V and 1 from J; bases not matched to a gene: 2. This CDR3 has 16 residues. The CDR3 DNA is TGCGCCAGCAGCTTGGATAGCGGGGGGGCCCAAGAGACCCAGTACTTC. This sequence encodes CASSLDSGGAQETQYF.

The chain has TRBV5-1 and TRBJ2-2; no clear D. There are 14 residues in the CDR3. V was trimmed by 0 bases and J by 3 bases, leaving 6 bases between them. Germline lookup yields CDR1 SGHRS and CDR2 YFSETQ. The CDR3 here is CASSLAMYTGELFF. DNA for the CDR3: TGCGCCAGCAGCTTGGCCATGTACACCGGGGAGCTGTTTTTT.

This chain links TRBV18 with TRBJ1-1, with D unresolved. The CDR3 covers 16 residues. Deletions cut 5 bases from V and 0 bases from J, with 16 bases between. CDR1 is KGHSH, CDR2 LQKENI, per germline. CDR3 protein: CASSVSVAAVNTEAFF. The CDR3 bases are TGTGCCAGCTCAGTCAGTGTAGCTGCGGTGAACACTGAAGCTTTCTTT.

The CDR3 sequence is CASSSIPGQGYMRPQHF. For the CDR3, the DNA is TGTGCCAGCAGCTCAATTCCGGGACAGGGGTATATGCGGCCCCAGCATTTT. The genes are TRBV7-8 and TRBJ1-5; 10 positions agree with TRBD1. The V gene's germline CDR1 is SGHVS and CDR2 FQNEAQ. V was clipped by 4 bases and J by 9 bases; unmatched bases: 15. The CDR3 has 17 amino acids.

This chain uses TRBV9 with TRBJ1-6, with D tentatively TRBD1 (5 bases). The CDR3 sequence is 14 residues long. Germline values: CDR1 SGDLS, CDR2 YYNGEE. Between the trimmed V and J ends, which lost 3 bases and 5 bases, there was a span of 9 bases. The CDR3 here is CASSARVHNSPLHF. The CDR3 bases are TGTGCCAGCAGCGCCAGGGTGCATAATTCACCCCTCCACTTT.

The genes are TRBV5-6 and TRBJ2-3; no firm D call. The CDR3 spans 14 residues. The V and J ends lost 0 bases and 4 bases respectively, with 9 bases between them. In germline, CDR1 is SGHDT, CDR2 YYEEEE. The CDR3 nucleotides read TGTGCCAGCAGCTTGGTTCTACGGTCAGATACGCAGTATTTT. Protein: CASSLVLRSDTQYF.

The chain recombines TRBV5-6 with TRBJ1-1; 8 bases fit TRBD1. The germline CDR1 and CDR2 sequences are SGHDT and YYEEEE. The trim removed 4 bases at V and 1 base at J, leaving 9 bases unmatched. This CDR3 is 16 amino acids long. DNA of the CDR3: TGTGCCAGCAGCCCGGTATCAACAGGGGGGAACACTGAAGCTTTCTTT. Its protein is CASSPVSTGGNTEAFF.

This chain's CDR3 is CASSDETGPYNSPLHF. In nucleotides, the CDR3 is TGTGCCAGCAGTGACGAAACAGGGCCGTATAATTCACCCCTCCACTTT. The genes are TRBV6-4 and TRBJ1-6, with a possible D match to TRBD1 (6 bases). V was shortened by 2 bases and J by 4 bases, with 12 bases between the two germline ends. CDR1 is MRHNA and CDR2 is SNTAGT in the germline V gene. The CDR3 length is 16 residues.

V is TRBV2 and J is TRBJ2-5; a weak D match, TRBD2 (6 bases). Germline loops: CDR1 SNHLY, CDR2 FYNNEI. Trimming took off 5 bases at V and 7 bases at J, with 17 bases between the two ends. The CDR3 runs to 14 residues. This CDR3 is CASSRTGGLGTQYF. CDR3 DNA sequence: TGTGCCAGCAGTCGGACCGGGGGACTTGGGACCCAGTACTTC.